Below are 9 T cell receptor beta chains sequenced from a single sample in a study of technical replicates of blood from several donors. Sequencing was performed with immunoSEQ multiplex PCR; in TCRdb, only in-frame clones are kept and a portion is missing. The table has under 85,000 clones, 80% to 95% seen once. The sequenced sample was T cells isolated from PBMCs. These TCRs come from a human donor in good health.

This chain connects TRBV6-5 to TRBJ2-3; D is unresolved. The CDR3 extends over 13 amino acids. Germline CDR1 reads MNHEY; CDR2 reads SVGAGI. V was pared by 6 bases and J by 4 bases, with 11 bases between. The CDR3 DNA reads as TGTGCCAGCAGCCCTTATATCGCAGATACGCAGTATTTT. Translation: CASSPYIADTQYF.

The chain combines TRBV29-1 with TRBJ1-1, with 7 bases identical to TRBD1. The V segment lost 5 bases and the J segment 1 base; nucleotides outside the gene matches: 7. This CDR3 spans 14 amino acids. Looked up from germline, CDR1 is SQVTM and CDR2 is ANQGSEA. CDR3 sequence: CSVRTGTANTEAFF. Written as DNA, the CDR3 is TGCAGCGTTCGAACCGGGACAGCGAACACTGAAGCTTTCTTT.

The CDR3: CASSEWAGGELFF. The DNA of the CDR3 is TGTGCCAGCAGTGAATGGGCAGGCGGGGAGCTGTTTTTT. The chain recombines TRBV25-1 with TRBJ2-2; D is unresolved. Germline V gene data show CDR1 as MGHDK and CDR2 as SYGVNS. The CDR3 covers 13 residues. The V and J ends lost 1 base and 7 bases respectively, with 7 bases between them.

V usage is TRBV5-4 and J usage is TRBJ2-1, with 8 bases matching TRBD1. This CDR3 region has 15 residues. With V trimmed by 2 bases and J by 9 bases, 10 bases remained unmatched. CDR1 is SGHNT and CDR2 is YYREEE in the germline V gene (reference sequence). The CDR3 sequence: CASSFGQGLVVEQFF. CDR3 coding DNA: TGTGCCAGCAGCTTCGGACAGGGCTTAGTAGTTGAGCAGTTCTTC.

The chain couples TRBV11-3 to TRBJ1-4, with 9 nucleotides matching TRBD1. The junction had 14 bases not matched to a gene; V was cut back by 4 bases and J by 8 bases. Germline CDR1 reads SGHNT; CDR2 reads YENEEA. The CDR3 sequence is 17 residues long. The chain's CDR3 is CASSSESGTGPREKLFF. In DNA, the CDR3 is TGTGCCAGCAGCTCGGAGTCCGGGACAGGGCCTCGAGAAAAACTGTTTTTT.

The chain joins TRBV2 to TRBJ2-3, with 8 bases identical to TRBD1. The CDR3 consists of 16 residues. V shed 1 base and J 3 bases; nucleotides not matched to a gene: 6. CDR1 and CDR2 (germline): SNHLY, FYNNEI. CDR3 bases: TGTGCCAGCAGTGAAGTTGGACAGGGCCCTACAGATACGCAGTATTTT. The encoded protein is CASSEVGQGPTDTQYF.

The CDR3 reads CASSLGGSTYEQYF. The CDR3 region has the DNA TGTGCCAGCAGCTTGGGCGGCTCAACCTACGAGCAGTACTTC. The genes are TRBV5-6 and TRBJ2-7; D unresolved. V gave up 0 bases and J gave up 2 bases, with 9 bases separating them. CDR1 and CDR2 from the germline V gene are SGHDT and YYEEEE. The length of the CDR3 is 14 residues.

The V and J genes are TRBV6-5 and TRBJ1-1; no clear D. V dropped 4 bases and J dropped 3 bases, with 6 bases sitting between them. This CDR3 is built from 12 residues. Germline CDR1 is MNHEY and CDR2 is SVGAGI. The CDR3: CASSFRDTEAFF. CDR3 in DNA: TGTGCCAGCAGTTTCCGGGACACTGAAGCTTTCTTT.

The chain is built from TRBV28 and TRBJ2-1; TRBD2 matches 10 bases. This CDR3 spans 19 amino acids. Germline assignment: CDR1 MDHEN and CDR2 SYDVKM. V shed 6 bases, J shed 8 bases, and the junction held 22 bases outside the gene matches. The DNA of the CDR3 is TGTGCCAGCAGCCCAACCAGCCTCGAGCGGGAGGGGAATCGGGATGAGCAGTTCTTC. Protein: CASSPTSLEREGNRDEQFF.